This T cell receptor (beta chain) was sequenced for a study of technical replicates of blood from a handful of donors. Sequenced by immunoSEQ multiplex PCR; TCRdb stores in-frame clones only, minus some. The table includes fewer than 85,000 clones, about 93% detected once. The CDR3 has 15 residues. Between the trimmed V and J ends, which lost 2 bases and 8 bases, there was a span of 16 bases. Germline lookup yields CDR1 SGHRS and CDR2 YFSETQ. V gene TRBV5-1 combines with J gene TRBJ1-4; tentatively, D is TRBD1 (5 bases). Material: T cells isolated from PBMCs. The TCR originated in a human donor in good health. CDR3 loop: CASSFAGPVGEKLFF. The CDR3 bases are TGCGCCAGCAGCTTCGCAGGGCCGGTGGGCGAAAAACTGTTTTTT. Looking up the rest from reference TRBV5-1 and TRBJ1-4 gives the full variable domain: KAGVTQTPRYLIKTRGQQVTLSCSPISGHRSVSWYQQTPGQGLQFLFEYFSETQRNKGNFPGRFSGRQFSNSRSEMNVSTLELGDSALYLCASSFAGPVGEKLFFGSGTQLSVL.